These 16 T cell receptor beta chains originate from one sample sequenced in a study of T-cell memory formation after mild COVID-19. TCRdb independently ran MiXCR on the 5' RACE reads; one entry per CDR3 protein. Of 200,000 or so distinct CDR3 sequences listed, 9.5% are singletons. Sequencing was done on a sample of PBMCs or a T cell subset sorted from them (not recorded which). Receptors were obtained from a man aged 18 to 30 who had mild COVID-19 (a few samples of this study predate the infection). Cell type and time point are not known.

The chain couples TRBV27 to TRBJ2-1; TRBD2 agrees at 11 bases. The CDR3 is 15 residues long. Germline V gene sequence: CDR1 MNHEY, CDR2 SMNVEV (reference sequence). J gave up 6 bases and V 6 bases, and 7 bases lay outside the gene matches. This CDR3 is CASSRLAGKTNEQFF. The CDR3 DNA follows: TGTGCCAGCAGCCGACTAGCGGGGAAGACCAATGAGCAGTTCTTC.

V and J are TRBV20-1 and TRBJ1-5, with unresolved D. With 1 base removed from V and 7 bases from J, the gap between germline ends came to 11 bases. There are 13 residues in the CDR3. Germline assignment: CDR1 DFQATT and CDR2 SNEGSKA (reference sequence). The CDR3 nucleotides are TGCAGTGCTAGAGGCTATCAGCGGCAGCCCCAGCATTTT. Translated: CSARGYQRQPQHF.

This clonotype was seen many times. The chain employs TRBV12-3 or TRBV12-4 and TRBJ2-5; the D is unclear. Trimming removed 4 bases at V and 7 bases at J, with 7 bases between. The CDR3 has 11 amino acids. CDR3 residues: CASSSVGTQYF. DNA for the CDR3: TGTGCCAGCAGTTCCGTCGGGACCCAGTACTTC.

A few counts support this clonotype. The chain carries TRBV29-1 and TRBJ1-5; D might be TRBD1 (5 bases). Trimming cost V 4 bases and J 5 bases, with 15 bases left between them. The length of the CDR3 is 14 residues. Looked up from germline, CDR1 is SQVTM and CDR2 is ANQGSEA. CDR3 sequence: CSVAMAGRDQPQHF. For the CDR3, the DNA is TGCAGCGTTGCAATGGCAGGGAGGGATCAGCCCCAGCATTTT.

This clonotype has just a few counts. CDR3 sequence: CASSQGGGAYNEQFF. CDR3 DNA sequence: TGCGCCAGCAGCCAAGGAGGGGGCGCGTACAATGAGCAGTTCTTC. The chain couples TRBV4-3 to TRBJ2-1; 7 bases are a match to TRBD1. CDR3 length equals 15 residues. The trim removed 1 base at V and 4 bases at J, leaving 4 bases unmatched. From germline, CDR1 is LGHNA and CDR2 YSLEER.

This clonotype was detected only once. This chain joins TRBV2 and TRBJ2-7; D remains unclear. The CDR3 runs to 12 residues. Germline V gene sequence: CDR1 SNHLY, CDR2 FYNNEI. Trimming shortened V by 6 bases and J by 4 bases, and 10 bases separated the two germline ends. CDR3 DNA sequence: TGTGCCAGCAGCGGAGACTTGTACGAGCAGTACGTC. Its protein is CASSGDLYEQYV.

The sample holds many counts of this clonotype. The chain has TRBV5-1 and TRBJ2-1; D is uncertain. CDR1 SGHRS and CDR2 YFSETQ come from the germline V gene. The CDR3 has 13 residues. The ends were cut back, 0 bases at V and 9 bases at J, with 10 bases in the middle. The CDR3 loop is CASSLVGLSEQFF. CDR3 sequence (DNA): TGCGCCAGCAGCTTGGTCGGGCTGAGTGAGCAGTTCTTC.

This clonotype was seen repeatedly, ten times or more. The rearrangement uses TRBV5-4 and TRBJ2-1; D is ambiguous. The germline gives CDR1 SGHNT, CDR2 YYREEE (reference sequence). Trimming took off 0 bases at V and 7 bases at J, with 5 bases between the two ends. The CDR3 spans 12 residues. The chain's CDR3 is CASSLVANEQFF. CDR3 nucleotides: TGTGCCAGCAGCTTGGTGGCGAATGAGCAGTTCTTC.

The chain links TRBV4-1 to TRBJ2-3; D is undetermined. CDR3 length: 14 amino acids. V was shortened by 4 bases and J by 4 bases, with 12 bases between the two germline ends. Germline V CDR1 and CDR2: MGHRA, YSYEKL. CDR3 sequence (DNA): TGCGCCAGCAGCCTGTACAGCCAATCAGATACGCAGTATTTT. It yields the protein CASSLYSQSDTQYF.

The rearrangement joins TRBV12-3 or TRBV12-4 to TRBJ2-1; 11 nucleotides match TRBD1. This CDR3 is 16 amino acids long. V dropped 4 bases and J dropped 6; count of bases not matched to a gene: 8. CDR3 in DNA: TGTGCCAGCAGTTCGTGGACAGGGGGCACGATCAATGAGCAGTTCTTC. It codes for CASSSWTGGTINEQFF.

A note on this clonotype: One base away lies a much larger clone, so this may be a sequencing read error. This chain connects TRBV4-3 to TRBJ1-1; tentatively, D is TRBD1 (5 bases). Germline V gene lookup returns CDR1 LGHNA and CDR2 YSLEER. V was cut by 4 bases and J by 7 bases, with 13 bases left in between. The CDR3 spans 13 residues. The CDR3 nucleotides are TGCGCCAGCAGCCCAGATTGGGGGGGTGAAGCTTTCTTT. It yields the protein CASSPDWGGEAFF.

This clonotype was seen more than once but under ten times. This chain joins TRBV15 and TRBJ2-5, with a possible D match to TRBD1 (6 bases). The germline CDR1 and CDR2 sequences are LNHNV and YYDKDF (reference sequence). Trimming removed 8 bases from V and 5 bases from J, with 27 bases in between. The CDR3 sequence is 17 residues long. DNA of the CDR3: TGTGCCACCGCGAGATTCCGGGACACCGGGAATCGGGAGACCCAGTACTTC. This codes for CATARFRDTGNRETQYF. Based on the CDR3 plus reference TRBV15 and TRBJ2-5, the full variable domain is DAMVIQNPRYQVTQFGKPVTLSCSQTLNHNVMYWYQQKSSQAPKLLFHYYDKDFNNEADTPDNFQSRRPNTSFCFLDIRSPGLGDTAMYLCATARFRDTGNRETQYFGPGTRLLVL.

This clonotype has a handful of counts. Here the CDR3 reads CASSRGLAGEDTQYF. CDR3 DNA sequence: TGTGCCAGCAGCCGCGGACTAGCGGGGGAGGATACGCAGTATTTT. The chain couples TRBV4-2 to TRBJ2-3, with 13 bases that match TRBD2. The CDR3 extends over 15 amino acids. Germline assignment: CDR1 LGHNA and CDR2 YNFKEQ. With 4 bases clipped from V and 6 bases from J, the junction kept 4 bases outside the gene matches.

The V gene is TRBV18, the J gene TRBJ1-6, with TRBD1 matching over 7 bases. Per the germline V gene, CDR1 is KGHSH and CDR2 is LQKENI. V lost 5 bases to trimming and J lost 5 bases; unmatched junction nucleotides: 6. This CDR3 has 15 residues. The DNA of the CDR3 is TGTGCCAGCTCAATTCTCAGGGGGGATAATTCACCCCTCCACTTT. This encodes CASSILRGDNSPLHF. Together with reference TRBV18 and TRBJ1-6, the CDR3 gives the full variable domain: NAGVMQNPRHLVRRRGQEARLRCSPMKGHSHVYWYRQLPEEGLKFMVYLQKENIIDESGMPKERFSAEFPKEGPSILRIQQVVRGDSAAYFCASSILRGDNSPLHFGNGTRLTVT.

This chain connects TRBV10-2 to TRBJ2-7; TRBD2 might be the D (6 bases). The germline gives CDR1 WSHSY, CDR2 SAAADI. The CDR3 loop spans 14 amino acids. V was shortened by 8 bases and J by 2 bases, with 16 bases between the two germline ends. This CDR3 is CASGKPGLTYEQYF. The DNA for the CDR3 is TGCGCCAGCGGGAAGCCGGGACTTACCTACGAGCAGTACTTC.

V is TRBV28 and J is TRBJ2-7, with 9 bases fitting TRBD1. Germline CDR1 is MDHEN and CDR2 is SYDVKM. With 6 bases clipped from V and 4 bases from J, the junction kept 4 bases outside the gene matches. The CDR3 consists of 13 residues. The CDR3 spells CASRTGTGYEQYV. CDR3 sequence (DNA): TGTGCCAGCAGAACCGGGACAGGGTACGAGCAGTACGTC.